This TCR beta chain was captured by sequencing in a study of blood T cell repertoires in COVID-19. Study details: COVID-19 samples collected from the United States, Italy and Spain covered acute and convalescent phases. From T cells, B-cell-depleted T cells, or PBMCs came the material, which was cDNA or gDNA.

The table came from immunoSEQ multiplex PCR; TCRdb's copy has only in-frame clones and leaves some out. The sample comprises 100,000 to 150,000 clones, over 75% of which are singletons, and 15% to 20% rests with the top ten. Germline V lookup: CDR1 SNHLY, CDR2 FYNNEI. The CDR3 is 15 amino acids. Trimming removed 4 bases at V and 4 bases at J, with 14 bases between. Sequenced: peripheral blood. V usage is TRBV2 and J usage is TRBJ2-4, with D possibly matching TRBD2 (5 bases). The source of this sequence is a man aged 25-45 years with COVID-19, enrolled during active disease. CDR3 nucleotide sequence: TGTGCCAGCAGTGGGTCCCGGACGGGAAAAAACATTCAGTACTTC. Residues: CASSGSRTGKNIQYF. Full variable domain (missing parts from reference TRBV2 and TRBJ2-4): EPEVTQTPSHQVTQMGQEVILRCVPISNHLYFYWYRQILGQKVEFLVSFYNNEISEKSEIFDDQFSVERPDGSNFTLKIRSTKLEDSAMYFCASSGSRTGKNIQYFGAGTRLSVL.